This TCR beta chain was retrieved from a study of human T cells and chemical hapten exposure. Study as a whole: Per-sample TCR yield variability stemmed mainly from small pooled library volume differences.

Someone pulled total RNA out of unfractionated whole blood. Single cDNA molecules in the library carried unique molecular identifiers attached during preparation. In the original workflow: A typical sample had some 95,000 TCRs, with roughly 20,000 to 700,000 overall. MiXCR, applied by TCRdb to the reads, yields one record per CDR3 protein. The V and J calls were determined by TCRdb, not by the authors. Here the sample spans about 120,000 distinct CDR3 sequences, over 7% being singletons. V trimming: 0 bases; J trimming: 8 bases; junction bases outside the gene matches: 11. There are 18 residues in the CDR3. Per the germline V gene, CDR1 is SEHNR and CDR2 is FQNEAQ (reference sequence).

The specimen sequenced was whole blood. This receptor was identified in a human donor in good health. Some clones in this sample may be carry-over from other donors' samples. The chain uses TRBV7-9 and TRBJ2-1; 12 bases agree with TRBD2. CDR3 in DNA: TGTGCCAGCAGCTTAGCGCTCTGGACTAGCGGGATAGTAGATGAGCAGTTCTTC. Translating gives CASSLALWTSGIVDEQFF. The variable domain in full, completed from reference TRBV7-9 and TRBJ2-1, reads DTGVSQNPRHKITKRGQNVTFRCDPISEHNRLYWYRQTLGQGPEFLTYFQNEAQLEKSRLLSDRFSAERPKGSFSTLEIQRTEQGDSAMYLCASSLALWTSGIVDEQFFGPGTRLTVL.